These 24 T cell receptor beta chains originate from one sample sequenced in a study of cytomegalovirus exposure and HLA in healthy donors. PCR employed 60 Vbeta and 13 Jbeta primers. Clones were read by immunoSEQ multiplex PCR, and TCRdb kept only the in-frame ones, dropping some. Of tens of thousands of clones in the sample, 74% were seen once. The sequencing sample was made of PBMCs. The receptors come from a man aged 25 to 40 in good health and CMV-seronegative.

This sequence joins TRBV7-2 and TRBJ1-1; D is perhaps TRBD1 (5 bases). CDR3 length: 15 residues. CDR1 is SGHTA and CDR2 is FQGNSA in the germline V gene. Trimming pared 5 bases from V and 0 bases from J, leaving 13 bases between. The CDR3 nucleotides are TGTGCCAGCAGCATAGGGGTACGGGTGAACACTGAAGCTTTCTTT. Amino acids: CASSIGVRVNTEAFF.

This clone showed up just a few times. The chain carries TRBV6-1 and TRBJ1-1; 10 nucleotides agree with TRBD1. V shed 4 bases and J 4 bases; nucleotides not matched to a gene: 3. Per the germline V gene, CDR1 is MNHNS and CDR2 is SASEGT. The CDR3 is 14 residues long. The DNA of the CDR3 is TGTGCCAGCAGTGGACAGGGGGCGACCACTGAAGCTTTCTTT. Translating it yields CASSGQGATTEAFF.

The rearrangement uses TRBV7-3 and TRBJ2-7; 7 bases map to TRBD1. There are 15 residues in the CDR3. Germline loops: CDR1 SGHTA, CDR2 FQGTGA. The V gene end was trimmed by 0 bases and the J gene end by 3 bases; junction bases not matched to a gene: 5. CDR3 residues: CASSLTGGVGYEQYF. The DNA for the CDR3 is TGTGCCAGCAGCTTAACAGGGGGCGTTGGCTACGAGCAGTACTTC.

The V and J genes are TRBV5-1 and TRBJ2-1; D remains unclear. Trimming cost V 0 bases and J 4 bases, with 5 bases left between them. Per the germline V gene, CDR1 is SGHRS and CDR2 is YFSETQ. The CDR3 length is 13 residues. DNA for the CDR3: TGCGCCAGCAGCTTGGACGGGTACAATGAGCAGTTCTTC. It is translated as CASSLDGYNEQFF.

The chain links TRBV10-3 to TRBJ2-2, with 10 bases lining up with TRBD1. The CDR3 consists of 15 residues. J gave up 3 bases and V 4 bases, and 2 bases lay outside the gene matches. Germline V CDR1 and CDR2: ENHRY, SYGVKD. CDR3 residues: CAISAGTGDTGELFF. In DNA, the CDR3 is TGTGCCATCAGTGCCGGGACAGGGGACACCGGGGAGCTGTTTTTT.

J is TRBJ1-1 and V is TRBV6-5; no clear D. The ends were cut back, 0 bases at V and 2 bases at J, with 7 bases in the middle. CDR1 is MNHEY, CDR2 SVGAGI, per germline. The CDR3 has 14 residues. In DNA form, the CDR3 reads TGTGCCAGCAGTTACTCGGAGGTAAACACTGAAGCTTTCTTT. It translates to CASSYSEVNTEAFF.

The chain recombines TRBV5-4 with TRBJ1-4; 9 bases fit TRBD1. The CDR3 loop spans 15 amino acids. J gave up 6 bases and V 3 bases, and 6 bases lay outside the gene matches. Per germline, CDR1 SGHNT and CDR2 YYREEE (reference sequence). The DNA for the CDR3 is TGTGCCAGCAGCTCAGGACGGGACAGGGATGAAAAACTGTTTTTT. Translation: CASSSGRDRDEKLFF.

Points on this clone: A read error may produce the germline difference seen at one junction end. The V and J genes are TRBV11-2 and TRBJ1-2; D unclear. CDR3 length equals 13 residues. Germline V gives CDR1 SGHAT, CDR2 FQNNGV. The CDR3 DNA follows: TGTGCCAGCAGCTTAGGAGAATACTATGGCTACCCCTTC. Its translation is CASSLGEYYGYPF.

The CDR3 loop reads CASSLVRGPGELFF. The CDR3 bases are TGTGCCAGCAGCTTGGTCAGGGGCCCTGGGGAGCTGTTTTTT. The chain couples TRBV5-4 to TRBJ2-2; perhaps TRBD1 as D (6 bases). V lost 0 bases and J lost 8, with 11 bases in between. From germline, CDR1 is SGHNT and CDR2 YYREEE (reference sequence). The CDR3 totals 14 residues.

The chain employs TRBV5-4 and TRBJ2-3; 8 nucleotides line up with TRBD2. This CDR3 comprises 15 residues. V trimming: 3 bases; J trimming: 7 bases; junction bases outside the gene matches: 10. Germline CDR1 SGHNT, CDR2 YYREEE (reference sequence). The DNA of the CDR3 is TGTGCCAGCAGCTCCAGCGGGGGAGATTCCTATACGCAGTATTTT. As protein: CASSSSGGDSYTQYF.

CDR3 sequence reads: CASSRLAGQETQYF. The DNA for the CDR3 is TGTGCCAGCAGTCGCCTAGCGGGGCAAGAGACCCAGTACTTC. The chain links TRBV27 to TRBJ2-5; TRBD2 matches 9 bases. CDR1 is MNHEY, CDR2 SMNVEV, per germline (reference sequence). With 5 bases clipped from V and 2 bases from J, the junction kept 3 bases outside the gene matches. There are 14 residues in the CDR3.

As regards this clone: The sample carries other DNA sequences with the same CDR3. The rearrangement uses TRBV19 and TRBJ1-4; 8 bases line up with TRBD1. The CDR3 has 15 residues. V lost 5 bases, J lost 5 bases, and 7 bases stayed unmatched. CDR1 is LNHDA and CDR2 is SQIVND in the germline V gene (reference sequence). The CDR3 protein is CASSLQGAPNEKLFF. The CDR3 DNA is TGTGCCAGTAGTCTGCAGGGGGCACCGAATGAAAAACTGTTTTTT.

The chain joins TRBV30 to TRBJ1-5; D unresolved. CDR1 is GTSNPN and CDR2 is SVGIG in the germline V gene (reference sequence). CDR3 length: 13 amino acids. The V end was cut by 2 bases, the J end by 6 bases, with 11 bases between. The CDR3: CAWSRAGGQPQHF. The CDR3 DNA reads TGTGCCTGGAGTAGGGCGGGTGGTCAGCCCCAGCATTTT.

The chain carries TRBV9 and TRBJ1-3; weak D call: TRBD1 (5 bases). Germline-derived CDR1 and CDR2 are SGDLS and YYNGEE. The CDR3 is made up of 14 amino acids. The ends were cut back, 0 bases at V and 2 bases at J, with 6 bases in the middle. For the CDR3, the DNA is TGTGCCAGCAGCGTAGAAGGGGCTGGAAACACCATATATTTT. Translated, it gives CASSVEGAGNTIYF.

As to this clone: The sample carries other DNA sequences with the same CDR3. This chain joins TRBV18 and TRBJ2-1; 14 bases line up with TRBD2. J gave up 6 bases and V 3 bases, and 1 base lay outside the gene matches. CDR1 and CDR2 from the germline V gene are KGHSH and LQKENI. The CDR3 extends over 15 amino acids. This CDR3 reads CASSPTSGGANEQFF. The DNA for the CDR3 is TGTGCCAGCTCACCGACTAGCGGGGGGGCCAATGAGCAGTTCTTC.

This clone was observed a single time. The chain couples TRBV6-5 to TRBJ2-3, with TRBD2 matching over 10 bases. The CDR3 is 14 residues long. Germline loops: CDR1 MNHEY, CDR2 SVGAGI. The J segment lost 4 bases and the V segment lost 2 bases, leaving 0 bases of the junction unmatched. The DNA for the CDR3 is TGTGCCAGCAGTTACGGACTAGCGGCAGATACGCAGTATTTT. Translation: CASSYGLAADTQYF.

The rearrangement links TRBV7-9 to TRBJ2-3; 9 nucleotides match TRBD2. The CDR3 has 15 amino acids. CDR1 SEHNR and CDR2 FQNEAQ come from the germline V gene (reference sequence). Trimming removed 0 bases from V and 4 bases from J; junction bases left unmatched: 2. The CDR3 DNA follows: TGTGCCAGCAGCTTAGCCCAGCGGGAGGCAGATACGCAGTATTTT. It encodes CASSLAQREADTQYF.

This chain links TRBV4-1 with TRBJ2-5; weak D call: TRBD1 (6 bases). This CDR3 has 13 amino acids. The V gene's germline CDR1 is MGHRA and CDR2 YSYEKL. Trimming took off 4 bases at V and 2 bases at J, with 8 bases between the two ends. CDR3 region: CASSLDRQETQYF. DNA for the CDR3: TGCGCCAGCAGCCTGGACAGACAAGAGACCCAGTACTTC.

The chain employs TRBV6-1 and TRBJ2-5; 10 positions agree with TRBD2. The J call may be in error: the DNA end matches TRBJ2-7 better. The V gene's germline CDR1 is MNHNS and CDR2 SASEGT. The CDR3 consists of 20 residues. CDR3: CASSGGVSGTSEGRAHEQYF. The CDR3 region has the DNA TGTGCCAGCAGTGGAGGGGTGTCCGGGACTAGCGAGGGGAGGGCCCACGAGCAGTACTTC.

The CDR3: CASSFGQGEWNTEAFF. The CDR3, as DNA: TGTGCCAGCAGTTTTGGGCAGGGGGAATGGAACACTGAAGCTTTCTTT. The J gene is TRBJ1-1, the V gene TRBV27, with 7 nucleotides matching TRBD1. V lost 3 bases and J lost 1; bases outside the gene matches: 8. The germline gives CDR1 MNHEY, CDR2 SMNVEV (reference sequence). The CDR3 is made up of 16 amino acids.

CDR3 DNA sequence: TGTGCCAGCAGTGGAGTTATCGGCAATCAGCCCCAGCATTTT. Protein sequence: CASSGVIGNQPQHF. The chain employs TRBV6-1 and TRBJ1-5; D gene ambiguous. This CDR3 spans 14 amino acids. Trimming removed 4 bases at V and 2 bases at J, with 9 bases between. Germline values: CDR1 MNHNS, CDR2 SASEGT.

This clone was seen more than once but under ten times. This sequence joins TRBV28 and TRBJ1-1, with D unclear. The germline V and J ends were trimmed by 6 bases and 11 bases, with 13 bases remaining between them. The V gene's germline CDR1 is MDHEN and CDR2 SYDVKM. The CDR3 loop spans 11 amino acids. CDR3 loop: CASSITRWAFF. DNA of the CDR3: TGTGCCAGCAGCATAACTCGGTGGGCTTTCTTT.

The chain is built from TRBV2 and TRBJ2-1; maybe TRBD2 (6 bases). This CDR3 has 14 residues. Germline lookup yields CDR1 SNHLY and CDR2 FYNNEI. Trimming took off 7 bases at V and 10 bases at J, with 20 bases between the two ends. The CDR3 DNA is TGTGCCAGCACGCAAGCCGGGACTCCCAGGGAGCAGTTCTTC. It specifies CASTQAGTPREQFF.

The CDR3 is CASRRDRDRDGYTF. CDR3 DNA sequence: TGTGCCAGCAGGCGAGACCGGGACAGGGACGGCTACACCTTC. The chain employs TRBV28 and TRBJ1-2, with TRBD1 matching over 9 bases. From germline, CDR1 is MDHEN and CDR2 SYDVKM. V lost 6 bases, J lost 8 bases, and 10 bases stayed unmatched. The CDR3 is 14 amino acids.